The 18 T cell receptor beta chains reported below all come from one sample, sequenced in a study of blood T cell repertoires in COVID-19. Produced via immunoSEQ multiplex PCR; TCRdb's table is partial and in-frame only. This sample yields roughly 97,000 clones, of which about 90% are seen a single time; 15% to 20% belongs to the top ten. Sequences were obtained from peripheral blood. The source is a human donor in a cohort sampled during active COVID-19.

The V gene is TRBV6-5, the J gene TRBJ2-5; TRBD1 matches at 7 bases. There are 15 residues in the CDR3. With 5 bases clipped from V and 5 bases from J, the junction kept 11 bases outside the gene matches. Per germline, CDR1 MNHEY and CDR2 SVGAGI. The CDR3 bases are TGTGCCAGCAGTCGGACTCGGGACAGATGGGAGACCCAGTACTTC. As protein: CASSRTRDRWETQYF.

The V call is TRBV29-1, the J call TRBJ2-3, with D unresolved. The V end was cut by 3 bases, the J end by 6 bases, with 7 bases between. This CDR3 comprises 11 residues. Germline loops: CDR1 SQVTM, CDR2 ANQGSEA. Written as DNA, the CDR3 is TGCAGCGTTGATCGGTTGGATACGCAGTATTTT. It yields the protein CSVDRLDTQYF.

This chain uses TRBV5-1 with TRBJ1-6; 11 positions agree with TRBD1. This CDR3 is 14 amino acids long. CDR1 and CDR2 from the germline V gene are SGHRS and YFSETQ. J was trimmed by 7 bases and V by 7 bases; bases with no gene match: 4. The CDR3 protein is CASGQGANNSPLHF. The DNA of the CDR3 is TGCGCCAGCGGACAGGGGGCGAACAATTCACCCCTCCACTTT. Looking up the rest from reference TRBV5-1 and TRBJ1-6 gives the full variable domain: KAGVTQTPRYLIKTRGQQVTLSCSPISGHRSVSWYQQTPGQGLQFLFEYFSETQRNKGNFPGRFSGRQFSNSRSEMNVSTLELGDSALYLCASGQGANNSPLHFGNGTRLTVT.

The V gene is TRBV5-1, the J gene TRBJ1-1; D not certain. CDR3 length equals 13 residues. Germline V gene sequence: CDR1 SGHRS, CDR2 YFSETQ. The V gene lost 0 bases and the J gene lost 3 bases, with 6 bases spanning the gap. This CDR3 is CASSLDTYTEAFF. The CDR3 DNA sequence: TGCGCCAGCAGCTTGGACACCTACACTGAAGCTTTCTTT.

The rearrangement joins TRBV7-3 to TRBJ2-5, with a tentative D call TRBD1 (5 bases). The CDR3 spans 13 residues. The germline V gene has CDR1 SGHTA and CDR2 FQGTGA. V dropped 1 base and J dropped 5 bases, with 8 bases sitting between them. CDR3: CASSLNRLETQYF. The DNA of the CDR3 is TGTGCCAGCAGCTTAAACAGGCTGGAGACCCAGTACTTC.

The V and J genes are TRBV28 and TRBJ2-1; 7 bases are a match to TRBD2. Unmatched junction bases numbered 6, after V lost 6 bases and J lost 7 bases. CDR1 MDHEN and CDR2 SYDVKM come from the germline V gene. This CDR3 is 13 amino acids long. The CDR3 nucleotides read TGTGCCAGCAGCCGGGAGGTCGGGAATGAGCAGTTCTTC. It is translated as CASSREVGNEQFF.

This clone was recorded once. The chain employs TRBV7-3 and TRBJ2-2; maybe TRBD2 (6 bases). In germline, CDR1 is SGHTA, CDR2 FQGTGA. The CDR3 loop spans 13 amino acids. The V end was cut by 4 bases, the J end by 6 bases, with 9 bases between. The CDR3 reads CASSSREAGELFF. As DNA, the CDR3 is TGTGCCAGCAGCTCCAGGGAGGCCGGGGAGCTGTTTTTT.

The chain links TRBV6-5 to TRBJ2-2; maybe TRBD1 (6 bases). Trimming removed 3 bases at V and 4 bases at J, with 15 bases between. Germline lookup yields CDR1 MNHEY and CDR2 SVGAGI. This CDR3 contains 16 residues. The CDR3 sequence is CASSYQPGVGTGELFF. CDR3 nucleotides: TGTGCCAGCAGTTATCAGCCAGGGGTGGGCACCGGGGAGCTGTTTTTT.

This rearrangement joins TRBV21-1 to TRBJ1-4; TRBD1 is the table's D call, not checked against the DNA. TRBV21-1 is designated a pseudogene. The CDR3 extends over 19 amino acids. CDR3 in DNA: TGTGCCAGCAGCCAATCGGACAGGGGAGCAGCCCAGGCTAATGAAAAACTGTTTTTT. It encodes CASSQSDRGAAQANEKLFF.

This sequence joins TRBV24-1 and TRBJ2-3; TRBD2 aligns across 10 bases. The CDR3 runs to 18 residues. V shed 4 bases, J shed 0 bases, and the junction held 9 bases outside the gene matches. Germline assignment: CDR1 KGHDR and CDR2 SFDVKD. The CDR3, as DNA: TGTGCCACCAGTGACCCTAGCGGGAGAGGTGTTAGCACAGATACGCAGTATTTT. Protein sequence: CATSDPSGRGVSTDTQYF.

The chain joins TRBV4-1 to TRBJ1-2; no reliable D call. The CDR3 has 14 residues. V lost 5 bases and J lost 4, with 14 bases in between. Germline CDR1 and CDR2: MGHRA and YSYEKL. The CDR3 spells CASSSLPTSYGYTF. As DNA, the CDR3 is TGCGCCAGCAGCTCCCTCCCTACTTCCTATGGCTACACCTTC.

The chain uses TRBV11-2 and TRBJ2-7; perhaps TRBD2 as D (5 bases). Looked up from germline, CDR1 is SGHAT and CDR2 is FQNNGV. The CDR3 spans 15 residues. V lost 6 bases and J lost 7, with 22 bases in between. The CDR3 nucleotides read TGTGCCAGCAGTCCCTGGGCAGACCCCACTAGGGAGCAGTACTTC. Amino acids: CASSPWADPTREQYF.

This clone is a singleton in its sample. The chain has TRBV20-1 and TRBJ2-2; unclear D gene. The CDR3 has 14 residues. Germline CDR1 is DFQATT and CDR2 is SNEGSKA (reference sequence). V lost 3 bases, J lost 6 bases, and 14 bases lay in between. This CDR3 is CSASPPRVPGELFF. CDR3 nucleotide sequence: TGCAGTGCTAGTCCCCCTCGTGTTCCCGGGGAGCTGTTTTTT.

The rearrangement joins TRBV5-5 to TRBJ2-2; perhaps TRBD2 as D (5 bases). The CDR3 runs to 16 residues. With 0 bases removed from V and 0 bases from J, the gap between germline ends came to 9 bases. Germline-derived CDR1 and CDR2 are SGHKS and YYEKEE (reference sequence). This CDR3 is CASSLEGRANTGELFF. CDR3 in DNA: TGTGCCAGCAGCTTGGAAGGGAGAGCGAACACCGGGGAGCTGTTTTTT.

The chain recombines TRBV5-1 with TRBJ2-1; TRBD2 might be the D (6 bases). The ends were cut back, 0 bases at V and 0 bases at J, with 13 bases in the middle. Germline V lookup: CDR1 SGHRS, CDR2 YFSETQ. This CDR3 region has 17 residues. The CDR3 loop is CASSLAGRESSYNEQFF. The CDR3 DNA is TGCGCCAGCAGCTTGGCCGGCCGGGAGAGCTCCTACAATGAGCAGTTCTTC. The variable domain in full, completed from reference TRBV5-1 and TRBJ2-1, reads KAGVTQTPRYLIKTRGQQVTLSCSPISGHRSVSWYQQTPGQGLQFLFEYFSETQRNKGNFPGRFSGRQFSNSRSEMNVSTLELGDSALYLCASSLAGRESSYNEQFFGPGTRLTVL.

The J gene is TRBJ2-1, the V gene TRBV2; 7 bases agree with TRBD1. The V segment lost 4 bases and the J segment 0 bases; nucleotides outside the gene matches: 3. The CDR3 consists of 15 residues. CDR1 and CDR2 from the germline V gene are SNHLY and FYNNEI. This CDR3 is CASSGDSSSYNEQFF. The CDR3 bases are TGTGCCAGCAGTGGGGACAGTAGCTCCTACAATGAGCAGTTCTTC. Combining the CDR3 with reference TRBV2 and TRBJ2-1 gives the whole variable domain EPEVTQTPSHQVTQMGQEVILRCVPISNHLYFYWYRQILGQKVEFLVSFYNNEISEKSEIFDDQFSVERPDGSNFTLKIRSTKLEDSAMYFCASSGDSSSYNEQFFGPGTRLTVL.

The J gene is TRBJ2-1, the V gene TRBV19; D is possibly TRBD2 (6 bases). The CDR3 contains 15 residues. V was cut by 3 bases and J by 0 bases, with 9 bases left in between. From germline, CDR1 is LNHDA and CDR2 SQIVND (reference sequence). The CDR3 sequence: CASSIRTTSYNEQFF. Here the CDR3 DNA reads TGTGCCAGTAGTATCCGGACTACCTCCTACAATGAGCAGTTCTTC. The variable domain in full, with the rest retrieved from reference TRBV19 and TRBJ2-1, is DGGITQSPKYLFRKEGQNVTLSCEQNLNHDAMYWYRQDPGQGLRLIYYSQIVNDFQKGDIAEGYSVSREKKESFPLTVTSAQKNPTAFYLCASSIRTTSYNEQFFGPGTRLTVL.

The chain carries TRBV27 and TRBJ1-5, with 8 bases lining up with TRBD1. Germline V gene lookup returns CDR1 MNHEY and CDR2 SMNVEV (reference sequence). Trimming removed 5 bases from V and 4 bases from J; junction bases left unmatched: 4. The CDR3 consists of 14 residues. CDR3 in DNA: TGTGCCAGCAGTAGCCGGACAGGGAATCAGCCCCAGCATTTT. Translation: CASSSRTGNQPQHF.